This T cell receptor (beta chain) was sequenced for a study of STAT5B mutations in CD4+ large granular lymphocyte leukemia. Study-level information: Among healthy donors, a particular HLA allele went with more CDR3 'QG' motifs.

Control samples were healthy donors' buffy coats. Trimming took off 0 bases at V and 9 bases at J, with 8 bases between the two ends. Germline V CDR1 and CDR2: SGHRS, YFSETQ. This CDR3 is built from 12 residues. General study results and limits: Top patient clones used TRBV06 genes more often: 8/27 versus 2/35 in controls. Main leukemic clonotypes were patient-specific, but more than 20% appeared at low frequency elsewhere.

The data were produced by immunoSEQ multiplex PCR, yet TCRdb's version contains in-frame clones alone and is incomplete. Of around 34,000 clones in the sample, approximately 85% are singletons; the top ten hold over 1%. This clone has just one count. Its antigen is unknown. Sequencing was performed on CD4+ T cells from blood buffy coats. The sequence was collected from a human donor in good health. This chain links TRBV5-1 with TRBJ2-3; D is uncertain. The CDR3 region is CASSLVIGTQYF. The CDR3 DNA reads as TGCGCCAGCAGCTTGGTGATAGGCACGCAGTATTTT.